Here is one T cell receptor beta chain with its context. These data are taken from a study of T cell changes during pregnancy in multiple sclerosis. Data came from immunoSEQ multiplex PCR; TCRdb stores just in-frame clones and leaves some out. Here the sample spans 40,000 to 60,000 clones, approximately 90% being singletons. Sequencing used CD8+ T cells from peripheral blood mononuclear cells, obtained in the second trimester of pregnancy. This receptor was taken from a female donor with multiple sclerosis, enrolled in a pregnancy study.

The CDR3 loop is CASSIGQGTLSNYGYTF. For the CDR3, the DNA is TGTGCCAGCAGCATTGGACAGGGGACCCTTTCTAACTATGGCTACACCTTC. V is TRBV9 and J is TRBJ1-2; TRBD1 aligns across 9 bases. The CDR3 runs to 17 residues. With V trimmed by 4 bases and J by 0 bases, 10 bases remained unmatched. Germline assignment: CDR1 SGDLS and CDR2 YYNGEE.